This entry concerns a single T cell receptor beta chain. Germline CDR1 WNHNN, CDR2 SYGVQD (reference sequence). The CDR3 length is 12 residues. The V end was cut by 3 bases, the J end by 5 bases, with 4 bases between. Libraries were prepared by immunoSEQ multiplex PCR; TCRdb keeps only in-frame clonotypes and omits some of them. The table records approximately 200,000 clones, roughly 91% of them present only once. This sample is drawn from a study of blood T cell repertoires in COVID-19. Study summary: Two consecutive negative NP/OP PCR tests, clearance, or resolved symptoms defined Cohort 3 recovery.

Recruits, aged roughly 18 to 100 years, lived in 24 US areas. Clinical histories supplied by participants themselves formed the basis of cohort assignment. Sample: PBMCs or T cells enriched from blood (not recorded which). This chain links TRBV10-1 with TRBJ1-4; no reliable D call. The source is a young man in a cohort exposed to, infected with or recovered from COVID-19 (not recorded which). The CDR3 DNA reads as TGCGCCAGCAGTGAAGAGAATGAAAAACTGTTTTTT. This sequence encodes CASSEENEKLFF.